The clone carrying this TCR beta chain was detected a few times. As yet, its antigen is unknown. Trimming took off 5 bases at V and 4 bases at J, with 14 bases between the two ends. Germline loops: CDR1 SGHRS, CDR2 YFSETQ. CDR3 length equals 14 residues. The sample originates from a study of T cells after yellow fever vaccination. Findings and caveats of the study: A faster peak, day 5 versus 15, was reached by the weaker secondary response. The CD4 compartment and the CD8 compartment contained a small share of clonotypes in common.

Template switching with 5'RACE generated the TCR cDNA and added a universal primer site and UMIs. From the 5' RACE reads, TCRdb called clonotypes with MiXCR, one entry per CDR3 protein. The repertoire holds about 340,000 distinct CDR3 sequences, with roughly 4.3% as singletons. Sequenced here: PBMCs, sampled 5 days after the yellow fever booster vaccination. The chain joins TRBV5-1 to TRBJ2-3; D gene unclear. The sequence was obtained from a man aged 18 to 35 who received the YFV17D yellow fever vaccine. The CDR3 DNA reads TGCGCCAGCAGTCCCGGGCCCCCCGCAGATACGCAGTATTTT. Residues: CASSPGPPADTQYF. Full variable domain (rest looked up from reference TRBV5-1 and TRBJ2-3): KAGVTQTPRYLIKTRGQQVTLSCSPISGHRSVSWYQQTPGQGLQFLFEYFSETQRNKGNFPGRFSGRQFSNSRSEMNVSTLELGDSALYLCASSPGPPADTQYFGPGTRLTVL.